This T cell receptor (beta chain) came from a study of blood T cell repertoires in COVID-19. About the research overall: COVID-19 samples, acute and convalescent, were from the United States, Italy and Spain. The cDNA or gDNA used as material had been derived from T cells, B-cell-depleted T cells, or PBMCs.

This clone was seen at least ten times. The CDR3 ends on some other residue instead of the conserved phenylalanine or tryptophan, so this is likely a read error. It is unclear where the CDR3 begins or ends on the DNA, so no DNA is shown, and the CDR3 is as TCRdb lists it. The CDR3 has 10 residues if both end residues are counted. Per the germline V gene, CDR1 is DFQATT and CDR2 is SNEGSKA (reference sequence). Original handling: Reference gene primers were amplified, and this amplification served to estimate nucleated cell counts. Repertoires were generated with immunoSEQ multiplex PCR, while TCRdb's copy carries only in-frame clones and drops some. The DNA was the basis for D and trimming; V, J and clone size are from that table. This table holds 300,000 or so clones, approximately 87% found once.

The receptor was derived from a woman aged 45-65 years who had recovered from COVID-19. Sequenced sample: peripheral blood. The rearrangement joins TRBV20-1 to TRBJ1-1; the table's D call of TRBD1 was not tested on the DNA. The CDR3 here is CSARDVGLML.